This TCR beta chain was profiled in a study of cytomegalovirus exposure and HLA in healthy donors. Whole-study context: The study's early data release held about 77 million unique TCRs from HLA-typed donors.

Germline V gene sequence: CDR1 MNHEY, CDR2 SVGAGI. The CDR3 spans 14 residues. Trimming took off 0 bases at V and 6 bases at J, with 9 bases between the two ends. With respect to this clone: Its antigen remains unidentified.

PCR amplification relied on 60 Vbeta primers (plus 13 Jbeta primers). Profiled with immunoSEQ multiplex PCR; TCRdb holds only in-frame clones, not every one. The data contain roughly 100,000 clones, 78% of them singletons. Study results and limitations: The study dropped some indistinguishable V segments, TRBV6-2 and TRBV6-3 among them.

The chain couples TRBV6-5 to TRBJ1-5, with a weak D call TRBD1 (6 bases). Input material: PBMCs. The sequence was collected from a male donor in good health and CMV-seronegative. This CDR3 is CASSYSRGAQPQHF. CDR3 bases: TGTGCCAGCAGTTACTCCAGGGGTGCTCAGCCCCAGCATTTT.